Following are 26 T cell receptor beta chains from one sample sequenced in a study of CD8 T cells in ankylosing spondylitis. Their specific antigens are unknown. Study results and limitations: About 8 highly homologous variants made up a TCR beta motif, and this motif appeared characteristic of ankylosing spondylitis blood.

One entry per CDR3 protein, called by TCRdb with MiXCR from the 5' RACE reads. The top ten hold about 15% of the sample, which has some 330,000 distinct CDR3 sequences, around 7.6% seen once. Sequenced: blood, either unsorted or a sorted T cell fraction (not recorded which). These receptors were obtained from a male donor with ankylosing spondylitis.

The rearrangement links TRBV7-9 to TRBJ1-1; possibly TRBD1 for D (5 bases). Germline V lookup: CDR1 SEHNR, CDR2 FQNEAQ (reference sequence). Trimming shortened V by 2 bases and J by 6 bases, and 7 bases separated the two germline ends. This CDR3 region has 12 residues. The CDR3 sequence is CASSLSGPEAFF. CDR3 coding DNA: TGTGCCAGCAGCTTATCAGGGCCTGAAGCTTTCTTT.

A few counts support this clonotype. The chain couples TRBV18 to TRBJ2-7; D is perhaps TRBD1 (5 bases). This CDR3 has 15 amino acids. Trimming left V 3 bases short and J 3 bases short, with 15 bases between. CDR1 KGHSH and CDR2 LQKENI come from the germline V gene. The CDR3 loop reads CASSPPVGASYEQYF. The CDR3 nucleotides are TGTGCCAGCTCACCCCCGGTTGGGGCTAGCTACGAGCAGTACTTC.

The V gene is TRBV18, the J gene TRBJ2-5, with D unclear. CDR3 length: 13 amino acids. Deletions cut 1 base from V and 3 bases from J, with 6 bases between. Germline values: CDR1 KGHSH, CDR2 LQKENI. Here the CDR3 DNA reads TGTGCCAGCTCACCACGGGTCAAAGAGACCCAGTACTTC. It encodes CASSPRVKETQYF.

The gene calls are TRBV7-9 and TRBJ1-4, with D perhaps TRBD1 (6 bases). V was trimmed by 6 bases and J by 6 bases, leaving 14 bases between them. The length of the CDR3 is 14 residues. Germline V gene lookup returns CDR1 SEHNR and CDR2 FQNEAQ (reference sequence). CDR3 loop: CASRSTGGYEKLFF. The CDR3 bases are TGTGCCAGCAGATCGACAGGAGGATATGAAAAACTGTTTTTT.

This clonotype was seen ten or more times. The chain combines TRBV7-2 with TRBJ1-6; no reliable D call. This CDR3 spans 15 amino acids. V lost 0 bases and J 7 bases, leaving 10 bases between the germline ends. The V gene's germline CDR1 is SGHTA and CDR2 FQGNSA. The CDR3 loop is CASSLARGTNSPLHF. Here the CDR3 DNA reads TGTGCCAGCAGCTTAGCGCGGGGAACGAATTCACCCCTCCACTTT.

This clonotype has more than one count but fewer than ten. The CDR3 sequence: CASSWGGESTEAFF. The CDR3 DNA reads TGTGCCAGCAGTTGGGGGGGTGAGAGCACTGAAGCTTTCTTT. This chain connects TRBV27 to TRBJ1-1; D may be TRBD1 (5 bases). Germline V CDR1 and CDR2: MNHEY, SMNVEV (reference sequence). This CDR3 is 14 amino acids long. V was shortened by 4 bases and J by 4 bases, with 13 bases between the two germline ends.

The DNA of the CDR3 is TGTGCCAGCAGTTCCCCCCAGGGGGCGTATAACGAGCAGTACTTC. It is translated as CASSSPQGAYNEQYF. This sequence joins TRBV28 and TRBJ2-7, with TRBD1 matching over 8 bases. The CDR3 covers 15 residues. The germline V gene has CDR1 MDHEN and CDR2 SYDVKM. V dropped 4 bases and J dropped 5; count of bases not matched to a gene: 10.

The chain couples TRBV12-3 or TRBV12-4 to TRBJ2-1; D is unclear. V lost 3 bases to trimming and J lost 1 base, with 7 bases between them. The CDR3 has 14 amino acids. In nucleotides, the CDR3 is TGTGCCAGCAGTTTGAGTCTATCCTACAATGAGCAGTTCTTC. This translates into CASSLSLSYNEQFF.

This clonotype was seen a few times. The V and J genes are TRBV9 and TRBJ2-7; 11 positions agree with TRBD1. CDR1 and CDR2 (germline): SGDLS, YYNGEE. Trimming took 4 bases from V and 3 from J; bases not matched to a gene: 12. The CDR3 is 17 residues long. The CDR3 coding sequence is TGTGCCAGCAGCACCTCCCTTGGGGGGACAGGGGGCTACGAGCAGTACTTC. Translation: CASSTSLGGTGGYEQYF.

The table lists this clonotype with a few counts. The chain carries TRBV7-9 and TRBJ2-7; no clear D. The CDR3 runs to 12 residues. Germline CDR1 reads SEHNR; CDR2 reads FQNEAQ (reference sequence). With 5 bases removed from V and 4 bases from J, the gap between germline ends came to 9 bases. The CDR3 spells CASSNYQYEQYF. The DNA of the CDR3 is TGTGCCAGCAGCAATTACCAGTACGAGCAGTACTTC.

The chain combines TRBV20-1 with TRBJ1-6; possible D gene TRBD1, 5 bases. Germline lookup yields CDR1 DFQATT and CDR2 SNEGSKA (reference sequence). Trimming took off 4 bases at V and 2 bases at J, with 15 bases between the two ends. CDR3 length: 16 residues. The CDR3 DNA sequence: TGCAGTGCTACCAGGCCAGGGTTTGCCTATAATTCACCCCTCCACTTT. This sequence encodes CSATRPGFAYNSPLHF.

This clonotype occurred many times. The CDR3 reads CASWETGGMTSTDTQYF. CDR3 DNA sequence: TGTGCCAGCTGGGAGACAGGAGGGATGACTAGCACAGATACGCAGTATTTT. This chain links TRBV28 with TRBJ2-3; either TRBD1 or TRBD2 may supply D (6 bases each). This CDR3 contains 17 residues. The germline V gene encodes CDR1 MDHEN and CDR2 SYDVKM. Trimming took 8 bases from V and 0 from J, leaving 21 bases between them.

The V gene is TRBV6-5, the J gene TRBJ1-2; the D is unclear. The germline gives CDR1 MNHEY, CDR2 SVGAGI. This CDR3 spans 13 amino acids. V was trimmed by 2 bases and J by 8 bases, leaving 12 bases between them. The CDR3 sequence is CASSYRGVSGYTF. The CDR3 coding sequence is TGTGCCAGCAGTTACCGGGGAGTAAGCGGCTACACCTTC.

This clonotype was picked up a small number of times. CDR3: CASSETENQPQHF. The CDR3 nucleotides read TGTGCCAGCAGTGAGACAGAGAATCAGCCCCAGCATTTT. The chain employs TRBV2 and TRBJ1-5; tentative D call: TRBD1 (5 bases). The CDR3 loop spans 13 amino acids. Germline loops: CDR1 SNHLY, CDR2 FYNNEI. V lost 3 bases, J lost 4 bases, and 7 bases lay in between.

This clonotype came up a few times. The chain carries TRBV7-8 and TRBJ2-1; unclear D gene. This CDR3 has 12 residues. V lost 3 bases and J 9 bases, leaving 9 bases between the germline ends. Germline loops: CDR1 SGHVS, CDR2 FQNEAQ. CDR3 sequence reads: CASSLIETEQFF. For the CDR3, the DNA is TGTGCCAGCAGCTTGATAGAGACTGAGCAGTTCTTC.

Only a few counts were recorded for this clonotype. V and J are TRBV5-1 and TRBJ1-2; D perhaps matches TRBD1 (5 bases). The CDR3 totals 15 residues. Germline lookup yields CDR1 SGHRS and CDR2 YFSETQ. Trimming took 4 bases from V and 5 from J, leaving 18 bases between them. CDR3 in DNA: TGCGCCAGCAGCCTAGCGGGGCTGGATATGTATGGCTACACCTTC. Translated, it gives CASSLAGLDMYGYTF.

The chain joins TRBV5-1 to TRBJ1-1, with D possibly being TRBD1 (6 bases). Germline CDR1 and CDR2: SGHRS and YFSETQ. This CDR3 contains 16 residues. V was shortened by 0 bases and J by 0 bases, with 12 bases between the two germline ends. CDR3 in DNA: TGCGCCAGCAGCTTGGGTTCAGGGGCCCTGAACACTGAAGCTTTCTTT. Its protein product is CASSLGSGALNTEAFF.

In its sample, this clonotype was seen many times. V gene TRBV12-3 or TRBV12-4 combines with J gene TRBJ2-6, with TRBD2 matching over 8 bases. CDR3 length equals 17 residues. After removal of 5 bases from V and 4 bases from J, the junction contained 10 bases not matched to a gene. The CDR3 nucleotides are TGTGCCAGCAGTCCAATAGCGGGGCTGTCCGGGGCCAACGTCCTGACTTTC. This gives the protein CASSPIAGLSGANVLTF.

V and J are TRBV5-1 and TRBJ2-5, with 10 bases fitting TRBD1. CDR1 is SGHRS and CDR2 is YFSETQ in the germline V gene. CDR3 length: 14 residues. With V trimmed by 4 bases and J by 5 bases, 5 bases remained unmatched. CDR3 nucleotide sequence: TGCGCCAGCAGCGTGGGACAGGGGCGTGAGACCCAGTACTTC. Translated, it gives CASSVGQGRETQYF.

This clonotype has a count of ten or more. The CDR3 sequence is CASSLTSGTEETQYF. In DNA, the CDR3 is TGCGCCAGCAGCCTTACTTCGGGGACAGAAGAGACCCAGTACTTC. The J gene is TRBJ2-5, the V gene TRBV5-1; the match to TRBD1 covers 7 bases. Per the germline V gene, CDR1 is SGHRS and CDR2 is YFSETQ. The trim removed 4 bases at V and 3 bases at J, leaving 9 bases unmatched. This CDR3 comprises 15 residues. The full variable domain, with the rest looked up from reference TRBV5-1 and TRBJ2-5, is KAGVTQTPRYLIKTRGQQVTLSCSPISGHRSVSWYQQTPGQGLQFLFEYFSETQRNKGNFPGRFSGRQFSNSRSEMNVSTLELGDSALYLCASSLTSGTEETQYFGPGTRLLVL.

This clonotype has ten or more counts. This chain uses TRBV10-3 with TRBJ2-1, with no clear D. The V end lost 2 bases, the J end lost 0 bases, and 11 bases lay between the germline ends. Germline V gene sequence: CDR1 ENHRY, CDR2 SYGVKD. The CDR3 is 16 residues long. Here the CDR3 reads CAISERASSSYNEQFF. CDR3 DNA: TGTGCCATCAGTGAGCGGGCCTCGAGCTCCTACAATGAGCAGTTCTTC.

In this sample, this clonotype turned up many times. One end of the junction does not line up with germline, which may come from a read error. The chain combines TRBV5-1 with TRBJ2-7; D not certain. The CDR3 runs 12 residues. CDR1 is SGHRS and CDR2 is YFSETQ in the germline V gene. The CDR3 spells CASSLPGYEQYF. CDR3 bases: TGTGCCAGCAGCTTACCCGGCTACGAGCAGTACTTC.

The V and J genes are TRBV12-3 or TRBV12-4 and TRBJ2-2, with D possibly being TRBD2 (6 bases). V was clipped by 3 bases and J by 4 bases, with 9 bases between them. There are 14 residues in the CDR3. The CDR3 region is CASSLWGVTGELFF. The CDR3 DNA follows: TGTGCCAGCAGTTTGTGGGGGGTCACCGGGGAGCTGTTTTTT.

This clonotype has a handful of counts. The chain employs TRBV27 and TRBJ2-7; D may correspond to TRBD1 or TRBD2 (6 bases each). V was trimmed by 5 bases and J by 2 bases, leaving 16 bases between them. CDR1 and CDR2 (germline): MNHEY, SMNVEV (reference sequence). The CDR3 has 15 amino acids. The CDR3, as DNA: TGTGCCAGCAGTCCCCGAGGGGGGCCTACCTACGAGCAGTACTTC. It codes for CASSPRGGPTYEQYF.

The table lists this clonotype with many counts. The chain joins TRBV7-2 to TRBJ2-1, with D perhaps TRBD1 (6 bases). CDR3 length: 15 residues. In germline, CDR1 is SGHTA, CDR2 FQGNSA. V lost 6 bases and J 1 base, leaving 13 bases between the germline ends. As DNA, the CDR3 is TGTGCCAGCAGGCAGGGGCCGGCGTCCTACAATGAGCAGTTCTTC. Translation: CASRQGPASYNEQFF.

The chain uses TRBV7-9 and TRBJ1-1; D gene unclear. Germline loops: CDR1 SEHNR, CDR2 FQNEAQ (reference sequence). The CDR3 is 15 amino acids. The ends were cut back, 5 bases at V and 3 bases at J, with 16 bases in the middle. As DNA, the CDR3 is TGTGCCAGCAGCCAGGCGGCACAATGGGACACTGAAGCTTTCTTT. Translating gives CASSQAAQWDTEAFF.